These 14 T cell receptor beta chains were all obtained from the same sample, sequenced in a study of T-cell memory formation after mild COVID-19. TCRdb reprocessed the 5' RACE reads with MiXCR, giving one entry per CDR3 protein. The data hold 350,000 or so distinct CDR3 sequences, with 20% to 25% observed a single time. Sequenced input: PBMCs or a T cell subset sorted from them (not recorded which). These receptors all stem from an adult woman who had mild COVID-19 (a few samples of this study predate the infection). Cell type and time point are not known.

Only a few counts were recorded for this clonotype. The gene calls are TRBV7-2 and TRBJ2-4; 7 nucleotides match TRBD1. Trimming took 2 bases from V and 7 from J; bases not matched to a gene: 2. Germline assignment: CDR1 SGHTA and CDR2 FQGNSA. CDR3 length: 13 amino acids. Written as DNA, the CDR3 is TGTGCCAGCAGCTTAAGACAGGGTAACATTCAGTACTTC. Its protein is CASSLRQGNIQYF.

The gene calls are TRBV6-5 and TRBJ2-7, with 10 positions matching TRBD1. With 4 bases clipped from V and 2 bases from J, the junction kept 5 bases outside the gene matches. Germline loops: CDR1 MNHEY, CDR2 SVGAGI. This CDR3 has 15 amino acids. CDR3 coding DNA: TGTGCCAGCAGTTGGGACAGGGGAAGTCCCTACGAGCAGTACTTC. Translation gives CASSWDRGSPYEQYF.

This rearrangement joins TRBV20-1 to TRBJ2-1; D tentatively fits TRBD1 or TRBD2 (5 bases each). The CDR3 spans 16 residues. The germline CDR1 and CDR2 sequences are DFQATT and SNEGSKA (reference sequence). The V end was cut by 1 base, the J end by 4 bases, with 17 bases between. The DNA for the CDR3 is TGCAGTGCTAGAGCTCTCACTAGGGGAGAATACAATGAGCAGTTCTTC. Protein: CSARALTRGEYNEQFF.

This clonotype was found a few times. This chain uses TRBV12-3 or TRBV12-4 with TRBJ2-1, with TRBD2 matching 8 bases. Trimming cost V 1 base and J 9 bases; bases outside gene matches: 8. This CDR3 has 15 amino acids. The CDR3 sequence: CASSLGDREGGEQFF. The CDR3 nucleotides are TGTGCCAGCAGTTTAGGAGATCGGGAGGGCGGTGAGCAGTTCTTC.

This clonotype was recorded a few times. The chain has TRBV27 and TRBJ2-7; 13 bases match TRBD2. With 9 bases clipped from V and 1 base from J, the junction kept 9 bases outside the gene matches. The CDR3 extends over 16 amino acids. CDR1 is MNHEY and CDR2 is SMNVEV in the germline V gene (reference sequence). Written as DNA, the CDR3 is TGTGCCAGTAAATCGGGACTAGCGGGGTCATCCTACGAGCAGTACTTC. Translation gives CASKSGLAGSSYEQYF.

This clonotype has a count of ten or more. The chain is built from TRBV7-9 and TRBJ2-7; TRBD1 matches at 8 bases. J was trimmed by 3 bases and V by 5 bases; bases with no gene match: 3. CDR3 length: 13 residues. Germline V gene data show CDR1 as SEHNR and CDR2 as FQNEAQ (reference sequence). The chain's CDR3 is CASSHTGGYEQYF. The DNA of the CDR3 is TGTGCCAGCAGCCATACAGGGGGCTACGAGCAGTACTTC. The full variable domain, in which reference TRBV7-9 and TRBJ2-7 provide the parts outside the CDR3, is DTGVSQNPRHKITKRGQNVTFRCDPISEHNRLYWYRQTLGQGPEFLTYFQNEAQLEKSRLLSDRFSAERPKGSFSTLEIQRTEQGDSAMYLCASSHTGGYEQYFGPGTRLTVT.

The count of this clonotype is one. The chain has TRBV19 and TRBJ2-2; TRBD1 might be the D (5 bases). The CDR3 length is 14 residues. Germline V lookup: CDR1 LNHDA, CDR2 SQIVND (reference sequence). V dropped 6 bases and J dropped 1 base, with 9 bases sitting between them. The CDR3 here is CASSNTGNTGELFF. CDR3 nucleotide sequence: TGTGCCAGTAGCAATACAGGGAACACCGGGGAGCTGTTTTTT.

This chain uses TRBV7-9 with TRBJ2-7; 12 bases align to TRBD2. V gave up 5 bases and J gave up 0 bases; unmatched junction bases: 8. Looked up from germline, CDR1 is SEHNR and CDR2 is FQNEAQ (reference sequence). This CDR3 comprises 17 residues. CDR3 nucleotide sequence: TGTGCCAGCAGCCGAACTAGCGGGGGGACCAGCTCCTACGAGCAGTACTTC. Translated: CASSRTSGGTSSYEQYF.

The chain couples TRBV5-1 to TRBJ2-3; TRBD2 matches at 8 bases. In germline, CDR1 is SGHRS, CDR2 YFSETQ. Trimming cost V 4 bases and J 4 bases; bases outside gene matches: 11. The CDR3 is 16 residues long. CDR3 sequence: CASSPLGLVGPDTQYF. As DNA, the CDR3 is TGCGCCAGCAGCCCGTTGGGACTAGTCGGCCCAGATACGCAGTATTTT. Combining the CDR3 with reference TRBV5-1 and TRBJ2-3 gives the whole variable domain KAGVTQTPRYLIKTRGQQVTLSCSPISGHRSVSWYQQTPGQGLQFLFEYFSETQRNKGNFPGRFSGRQFSNSRSEMNVSTLELGDSALYLCASSPLGLVGPDTQYFGPGTRLTVL.

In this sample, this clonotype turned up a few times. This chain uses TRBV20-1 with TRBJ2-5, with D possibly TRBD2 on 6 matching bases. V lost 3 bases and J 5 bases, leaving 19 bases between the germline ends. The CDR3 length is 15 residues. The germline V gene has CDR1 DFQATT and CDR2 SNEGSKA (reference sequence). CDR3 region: CSASARPGLGETQYF. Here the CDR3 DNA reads TGCAGTGCTAGCGCACGTCCGGGACTGGGGGAGACCCAGTACTTC.

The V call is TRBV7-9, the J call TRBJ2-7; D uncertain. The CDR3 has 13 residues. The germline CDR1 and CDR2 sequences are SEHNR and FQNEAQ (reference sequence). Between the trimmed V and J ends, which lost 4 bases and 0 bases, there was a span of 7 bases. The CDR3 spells CASSSQSSYEQYF. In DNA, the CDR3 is TGTGCCAGCAGCTCTCAGAGCTCCTACGAGCAGTACTTC.

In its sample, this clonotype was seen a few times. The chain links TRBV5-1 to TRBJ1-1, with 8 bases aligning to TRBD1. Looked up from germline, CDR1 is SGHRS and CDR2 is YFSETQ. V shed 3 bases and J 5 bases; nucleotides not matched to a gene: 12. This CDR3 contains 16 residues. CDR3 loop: CASSSDRAQRGTEAFF. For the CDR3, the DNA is TGCGCCAGCAGCTCGGACAGGGCCCAAAGAGGGACTGAAGCTTTCTTT.

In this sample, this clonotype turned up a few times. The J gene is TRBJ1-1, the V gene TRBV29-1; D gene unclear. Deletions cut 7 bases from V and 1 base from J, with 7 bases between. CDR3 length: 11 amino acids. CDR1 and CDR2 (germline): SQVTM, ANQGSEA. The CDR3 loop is CSADRNTEAFF. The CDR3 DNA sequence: TGCAGCGCGGATAGGAACACTGAAGCTTTCTTT.

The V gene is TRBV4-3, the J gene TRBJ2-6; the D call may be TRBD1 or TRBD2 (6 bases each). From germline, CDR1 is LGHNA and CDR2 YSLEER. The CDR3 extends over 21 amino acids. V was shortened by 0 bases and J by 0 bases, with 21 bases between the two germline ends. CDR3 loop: CASSQEGLWRGKSSGANVLTF. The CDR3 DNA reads TGCGCCAGCAGCCAAGAGGGACTGTGGAGGGGGAAAAGCTCTGGGGCCAACGTCCTGACTTTC.